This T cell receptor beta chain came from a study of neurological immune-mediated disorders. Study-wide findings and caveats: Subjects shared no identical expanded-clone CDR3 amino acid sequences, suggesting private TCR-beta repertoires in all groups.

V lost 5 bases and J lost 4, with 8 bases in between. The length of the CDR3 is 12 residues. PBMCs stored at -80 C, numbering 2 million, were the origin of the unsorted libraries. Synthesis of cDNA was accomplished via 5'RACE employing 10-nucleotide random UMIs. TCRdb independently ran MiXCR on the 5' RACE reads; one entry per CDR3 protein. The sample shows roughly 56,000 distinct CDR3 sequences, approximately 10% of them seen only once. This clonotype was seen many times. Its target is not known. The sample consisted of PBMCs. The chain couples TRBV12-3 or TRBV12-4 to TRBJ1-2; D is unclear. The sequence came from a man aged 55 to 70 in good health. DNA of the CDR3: TGTGCCAGCAGTCAGGATGGCTATGGCTACACCTTC. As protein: CASSQDGYGYTF.